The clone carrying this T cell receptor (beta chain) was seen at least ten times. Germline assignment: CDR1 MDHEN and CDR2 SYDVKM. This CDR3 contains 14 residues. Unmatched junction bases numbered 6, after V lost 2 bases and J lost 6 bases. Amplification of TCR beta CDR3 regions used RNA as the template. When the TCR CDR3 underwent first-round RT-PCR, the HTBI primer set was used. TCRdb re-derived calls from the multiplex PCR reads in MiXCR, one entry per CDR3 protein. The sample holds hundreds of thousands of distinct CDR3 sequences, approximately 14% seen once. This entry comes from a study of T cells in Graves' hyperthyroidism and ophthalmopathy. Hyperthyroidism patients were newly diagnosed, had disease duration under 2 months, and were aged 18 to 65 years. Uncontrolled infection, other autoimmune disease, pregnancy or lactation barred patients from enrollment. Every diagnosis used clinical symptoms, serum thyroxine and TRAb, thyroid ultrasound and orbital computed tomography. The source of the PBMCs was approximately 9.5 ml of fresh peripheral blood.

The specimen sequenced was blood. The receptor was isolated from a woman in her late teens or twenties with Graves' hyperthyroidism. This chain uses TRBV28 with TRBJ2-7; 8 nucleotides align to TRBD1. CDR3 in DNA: TGTGCCAGCAGTTTAACCGGACAGGGCAGCGAGCAGTACTTC. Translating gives CASSLTGQGSEQYF. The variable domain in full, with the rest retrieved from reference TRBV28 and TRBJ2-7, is DVKVTQSSRYLVKRTGEKVFLECVQDMDHENMFWYRQDPGLGLRLIYFSYDVKMKEKGDIPEGYSVSREKKERFSLILESASTNQTSMYLCASSLTGQGSEQYFGPGTRLTVT.